One sample yielded the 2 T cell receptor beta chains listed below, sequenced in a study of blood T cell repertoires in COVID-19. Repertoires were generated with immunoSEQ multiplex PCR, while TCRdb's copy carries only in-frame clones and drops some. The sample records roughly 54,000 clones, around four fifths being singletons. Sequenced material: peripheral blood. The origin of the receptors is a man aged 45-65 years with acute or convalescent COVID-19.

This clone appeared a few times. The chain combines TRBV28 with TRBJ1-2; D call uncertain. The CDR3 sequence is 15 residues long. V was pared by 5 bases and J by 6 bases, with 19 bases between. Germline V gene lookup returns CDR1 MDHEN and CDR2 SYDVKM. This CDR3 reads CASSKPPRAGNGYTF. The DNA for the CDR3 is TGTGCCAGCAGTAAGCCGCCCCGGGCGGGGAATGGCTACACCTTC.

This chain uses TRBV30 with TRBJ2-5; D is uncertain. CDR3 length: 11 residues. Germline values: CDR1 GTSNPN, CDR2 SVGIG (reference sequence). V was trimmed by 3 bases and J by 7 bases, leaving 9 bases between them. In DNA form, the CDR3 reads TGTGCCTGGAGGGCGGAACTGACCCAGTACTTC. Residues: CAWRAELTQYF.